This record looks at one TCR beta chain sequence and its context. There is no known antigen for this receptor. No much larger clone exists at a distance of one base, and base qualities are not known. Participants in the prospective study were enrolled through a virtual design, were aged about 18 to 90 years, and lived in about two dozen United States geographic areas. Cohort assignment in the prospective study relied on participant-reported clinical history from a screening survey and a study questionnaire. Each participant in the prospective study had whole blood, serum and a nasopharyngeal or oropharyngeal swab collected by mobile phlebotomists. Over an approximately 2-month period, participants in the prospective study had the option of providing additional blood draws and questionnaires. Prospective study blood samples were shipped either frozen or at room temperature before DNA extraction. The entry originates in a study of blood T cell repertoires in COVID-19 (TCRdb year 2020). Background on the whole study: Samples covering the acute and convalescent phases of COVID-19 were provided by collaborators in the United States, Italy and Spain. The samples were drawn from the first 160 participants of the ongoing ImmuneRACE study and from 1,254 subjects provided by 6 global collaborators. The prospective study material was composed of cDNA or gDNA derived from T cells, B-cell-depleted T cells, or PBMCs. Where available, HLA class I and class II types were obtained from metadata supplied by the sample provider rather than from assay-based typing. Subjects who had been exposed to COVID-19, were actively infected with it, or had recovered from it provided the deeply sampled blood TCRbeta repertoires that made up the dataset. The repertoires were released in a freely available public database intended as a resource for research on the immune response to SARS-CoV-2. The sample metadata nearly always contained a de-identified subject ID, COVID-19 status, age in years and sex.

Including the terminal cysteine and phenylalanine, the CDR3 comprises 14 residues. Only the CDR3 DNA is retained, 42 bases long and in frame from the first base. From the germline V gene, CDR1 is WSHSY and CDR2 is SAAADI. V is trimmed back by 7 bases and J by 7 bases, and the junction contains 8 bases that no gene match accounts for. Overall study results and their limits: How much clinical and demographic metadata was included differed by source and by participant, and the metadata was provided uncurated.

The immunoSEQ Assay, a bias-controlled multiplex PCR, was used to amplify TCRbeta CDR3 regions from genomic DNA. On the study's bioinformatics: The number of nucleated cells in each sample was estimated by amplification of reference gene primers within the assay. To quantify the absolute abundance of each unique TCRbeta CDR3 rearrangement, sequence reads were collapsed and filtered. For each sample, productive Simpson clonality was calculated by taking the square root of Simpson's diversity index across productive rearrangements. Imported from immuneACCESS, the table was reduced by TCRdb to in-frame sequences with V and J called. These copies leave out some clones; in studies compared against another copy, an unresolved V gene accounts for under half, and the cause of the remainder is not known. D and trimming were read from the DNA, whereas the V and J calls and clone size are those reported in that table. The sample records some 250,000 clones, roughly 90% of which are singletons. Of the sample, around 4% is held by the ten largest clones.

The sequence was collected from a woman aged 25 to 45 with acute COVID-19. The sequenced material came from PBMCs or T cells enriched from blood (not recorded which). The chain joins TRBV10-2 to TRBJ2-3, with TRBD2 identical over 10 junction bases. The DNA sequence is given as TGCGCCAGCACGCTAGCGGGGGAACTCAATACGCAGTATTTT. This is translated as CASTLAGELNTQYF.